This T cell receptor beta chain was sequenced for a study of a mutant IDH1 vaccine in newly diagnosed glioma. Sequencing used immunoSEQ multiplex PCR; TCRdb keeps in-frame clones, though not all of them. The sample lists tens of thousands of clones, approximately 85% occurring once. Note on this clone: Antigen specificity is unknown.

CDR3 length: 14 residues. CDR1 SGDLS and CDR2 YYNGEE come from the germline V gene. Trimming left V 2 bases short and J 2 bases short, with 9 bases between. Time point defined: week 23, last vaccination. Vaccine doses each comprised 300 ug of mutant IDH1 20-mer peptide, with topical imiquimod. The J gene is TRBJ2-3, the V gene TRBV9, with D uncertain. The sample in question was PBMCs, obtained from a glioma patient whose treatment included an IDH1 peptide vaccine. The clonotype originates from a woman aged 50 to 60 with glioma. The CDR3 nucleotides are TGTGCCAGCAGCGTCATCTCCGACACAGATACGCAGTATTTT. This sequence encodes CASSVISDTDTQYF.